This T cell receptor beta chain appears in the sequencing data of a study of CD4+ T cells in melanoma. Study outcomes and limitations: A reported correlation linked neoantigen-specific CD4+ T cells to CD8+, macrophage and B cell function.

The table came from immunoSEQ multiplex PCR; TCRdb's copy has only in-frame clones and leaves some out. The data hold around 100,000 clones, with 92% observed a single time. The trim removed 6 bases at V and 3 bases at J, leaving 1 base unmatched. Germline CDR1 is MDHEN and CDR2 is SYDVKM. CDR3 length: 13 residues. About this clone itself: As yet, its antigen is unknown.

V usage is TRBV28 and J usage is TRBJ1-5; 8 bases line up with TRBD1. The TCR sequence derives from a human donor with melanoma. The sequenced material came from peripheral blood. The CDR3 region is CASSQGANQPQHF. DNA of the CDR3: TGTGCCAGCAGCCAGGGGGCCAATCAGCCCCAGCATTTT.